This T cell receptor (beta chain) was recovered during a study of blood T cell repertoires in COVID-19. Turning to the study itself: Samples came from the United States, Italy and Spain, spanning acute and convalescent COVID-19. Sample material is recorded as cDNA or gDNA derived from T cells, B-cell-depleted T cells, or PBMCs.

Authors' processing steps: Estimation of nucleated cell counts was performed using reference gene primer amplification. Sequencing was performed with immunoSEQ multiplex PCR; in TCRdb, only in-frame clones are kept and a portion is missing. From that table come the V and J calls and clone size; the DNA was used to work out D and trimming. The sample comprises 120,000 or so clones, approximately 81% of which are singletons, and 3.8% rests with the top ten. Trimming took 1 base from V and 3 from J; bases not matched to a gene: 4. The germline V gene has CDR1 KGHSH and CDR2 LQKENI. This CDR3 region has 16 residues. To note about this clone: Other DNA sequences in the same sample also yield this CDR3.

The chain joins TRBV18 to TRBJ2-3; 10 bases match TRBD2. This clonotype originated in a woman aged 50 to 60 with acute or convalescent COVID-19. The sequenced material came from peripheral blood. The CDR3 loop is CASSPRLAGHTDTQYF. In nucleotides, the CDR3 is TGTGCCAGCTCACCACGACTAGCGGGCCATACAGATACGCAGTATTTT. The full variable domain, its missing parts supplied by reference TRBV18 and TRBJ2-3, is NAGVMQNPRHLVRRRGQEARLRCSPMKGHSHVYWYRQLPEEGLKFMVYLQKENIIDESGMPKERFSAEFPKEGPSILRIQQVVRGDSAAYFCASSPRLAGHTDTQYFGPGTRLTVL.